This note documents a single T cell receptor (beta chain) sequence. An input of 0.5 to 1 ug of RNA was subjected to reverse transcription using random hexamers. Multiplex PCR with immunoSEQ amplified the TCR beta CDR3 across 54 Vbeta and 13 Jbeta. Each CDR3 protein gets one entry after TCRdb re-called the immunoSEQ multiplex PCR reads with MiXCR. Among fewer than 250,000 distinct CDR3 sequences listed, 90% to 95% were seen once. V lost 8 bases and J 4 bases, leaving 11 bases between the germline ends. The V gene's germline CDR1 is SQVTM and CDR2 ANQGSEA. There are 11 residues in the CDR3. The data derive from a study of CD8 T cells in Susac syndrome.

The J gene is TRBJ1-1, the V gene TRBV29-1; D unclear. The sequenced sample consisted of CD8+ T cells from PBMCs. The receptor comes from a human donor with multiple sclerosis. The CDR3 nucleotides are TGCAGCATAGAGGATGTCACTGAAGCTTTCTTT. As protein: CSIEDVTEAFF.